This T cell receptor (beta chain) was recovered during a study of cytomegalovirus exposure and HLA in healthy donors. PCR primers comprised 60 Vbeta and 13 Jbeta primers. TCRdb's copy holds only in-frame clones and misses some; the assay was immunoSEQ multiplex PCR. The data show about 100,000 clones, 75% to 85% seen once. CDR1 is SGHNT, CDR2 YYREEE, per germline (reference sequence). Trimming cost V 0 bases and J 5 bases, with 8 bases left between them. CDR3 size: 13 residues. The receptor's source is a female donor in good health and CMV-seropositive. Sequenced material: PBMCs. This rearrangement joins TRBV5-4 to TRBJ2-5, with D unresolved. CDR3 loop: CASSLDLRETQYF. Written as DNA, the CDR3 is TGTGCCAGCAGCTTGGATCTCCGGGAGACCCAGTACTTC.